This T cell receptor (beta chain) is drawn from a study of T cell responses to AZD1222 COVID-19 vaccine. Study-wide context: Pooled together were second doses at about 4 or about 12 weeks.

Germline CDR1 MNHNY, CDR2 SVGAGI (reference sequence). Trimming left V 6 bases short and J 0 bases short, with 15 bases between. The CDR3 spans 16 residues. On this clone: Its antigen is currently unknown.

Study-wide findings and caveats: Every sample of the repertoires postdated the peak T cell response. Spike-spanning, vaccine-associated CD4 TCRs were dominant at 160-218 and 743-854.

Profiled with immunoSEQ multiplex PCR; TCRdb holds only in-frame clones, not every one. In the table there are roughly 120,000 clones, roughly nine tenths of which are singletons. This rearrangement joins TRBV6-6 to TRBJ2-1; a weak D match, TRBD1 (6 bases). The TCR sequence derives from an adult in good health. The starting material was peripheral blood, obtained on day 0 of AZD1222 vaccination. CDR3 nucleotides: TGTGCCAGCAGATTCCAGGGGTCCTTCTCCTACAATGAGCAGTTCTTC. The encoded protein is CASRFQGSFSYNEQFF.